A selection of T cell receptor beta chains follows, all from one sample in a study of T cells in Graves' hyperthyroidism and ophthalmopathy. MiXCR, run by TCRdb on the multiplex PCR reads, gives a single entry per CDR3 protein. The table has about 840,000 distinct CDR3 sequences, 38% seen once. Material for sequencing was blood. The receptors here all came from a man aged 18 to 29 with Graves' hyperthyroidism. Both conserved end residues are trimmed from each CDR3. The order of the fields is clone size, V gene, J gene, CDR3 protein. Clone size is not always given. Where it is, it says once, few, many or a class for expanded clones.

-,TRBV9,TRBJ2-6,ANSLTAGANVLT
-,TRBV7-2,TRBJ1-6,ASSRDSPVSPLH
many,TRBV29-1,TRBJ1-1,SVKAGGTEAF
-,TRBV7-8,TRBJ2-5,ASSQGVPGRRETQY
few,TRBV5-6,TRBJ1-3,ASRGTTGNTIY
many,TRBV20-1,TRBJ1-1,SAKKRLNTEAF
-,TRBV7-8,TRBJ1-3,ASSLAAFRGGGNTIY
many,TRBV2,TRBJ1-6,ASRDRANYNSPLH
many,TRBV6-4,TRBJ1-1,ASSDSDVNTEAF
few,TRBV19,TRBJ1-4,ASSMRRDSPTNEKLF
-,TRBV6-5,TRBJ1-2,ASRSRDWDGYT
many,TRBV5-1,TRBJ1-1,ASSLAQDSEAF
many,TRBV2,TRBJ1-2,ARAGQVDGYT
-,TRBV7-9,TRBJ2-5,ASSFSGAYQETQY
many,TRBV20-1,TRBJ2-6,SARALSGANVLT
many,TRBV7-2,TRBJ2-7,ASSSLGGAQY
-,TRBV13,TRBJ2-7,ASSRNSGAFAEQY
-,TRBV24-1,TRBJ1-2,ATSAGTGDTGGYT
-,TRBV5-1,TRBJ2-7,ASSSPGQVIYEQY
few,TRBV13,TRBJ1-3,ASSLDGEFPIY
-,TRBV5-1,TRBJ1-2,ASSLDRGHDYGYT
few,TRBV6-6,TRBJ1-5,ASSHGTGRSNQPQH
-,TRBV20-1,TRBJ1-5,SAKGGGNQPQH
-,TRBV12-3/TRBV12-4,TRBJ1-1,ASRKRQNTEAF
many,TRBV25-1,TRBJ2-7,ASSETRTVYEQY
-,TRBV7-8,TRBJ1-1,ASSSWRRGAVVTEAF
-,TRBV10-3,TRBJ1-1,AMRRENTKAF
many,TRBV20-1,TRBJ1-1,SARDRVQYTEAF
-,TRBV7-9,TRBJ2-7,ASSLEGYYEQY
-,TRBV2,TRBJ2-2,ASNQRGSNTGELF
few,TRBV12-3/TRBV12-4,TRBJ2-7,ASSLGFLAGLTYEQY
-,TRBV4-1,TRBJ2-7,ASSQGDIAYEQY
-,TRBV19,TRBJ2-2,ASSAQGLPTNTGELF
many,TRBV2,TRBJ2-7,ASSERAETYEQY
-,TRBV2,TRBJ2-2,ASEDIHTGELF
-,TRBV20-1,TRBJ1-1,SATGYKTDTEAF
once,TRBV6-5,TRBJ2-7,ASSKGHLYEQY
once,TRBV5-1,TRBJ2-1,ASSQGSGNRDEQF
-,TRBV19,TRBJ2-7,ATSASGTYEQY
many,TRBV7-2,TRBJ2-7,ASRLAGGHEQY
few,TRBV20-1,TRBJ2-7,SARDSHGDLYEQY
once,TRBV24-1,TRBJ2-5,ATSDSGVGETQY
few,TRBV7-2,TRBJ2-2,ASSRPGAGELF
-,TRBV7-7,TRBJ1-4,ASSPGTGGPDYEKLF
many,TRBV15,TRBJ1-4,ATSTLQGAGEKLF
-,TRBV7-9,TRBJ2-2,ASSFGGSAGTGELF
-,TRBV13,TRBJ2-5,ASRTGLKETQY
-,TRBV29-1,TRBJ2-5,SACEIRETQY
-,TRBV3-1,TRBJ1-1,ASSQGAMNTEAF
-,TRBV20-1,TRBJ2-7,SARVELLSSYEQY
once,TRBV24-1,TRBJ2-2,AASGPPSRPSNTGELF
-,TRBV6-5,TRBJ1-1,ASSVDSQNTEAF
-,TRBV13,TRBJ2-7,ASSFSGRGSYEQY
few,TRBV4-1,TRBJ2-7,ASSQGSYSYEQY
-,TRBV5-1,TRBJ1-1,ASSLGSVTLNTEAF
many,TRBV19,TRBJ2-5,ASNWGEETQY
-,TRBV29-1,TRBJ1-2,SVADTINYGYT